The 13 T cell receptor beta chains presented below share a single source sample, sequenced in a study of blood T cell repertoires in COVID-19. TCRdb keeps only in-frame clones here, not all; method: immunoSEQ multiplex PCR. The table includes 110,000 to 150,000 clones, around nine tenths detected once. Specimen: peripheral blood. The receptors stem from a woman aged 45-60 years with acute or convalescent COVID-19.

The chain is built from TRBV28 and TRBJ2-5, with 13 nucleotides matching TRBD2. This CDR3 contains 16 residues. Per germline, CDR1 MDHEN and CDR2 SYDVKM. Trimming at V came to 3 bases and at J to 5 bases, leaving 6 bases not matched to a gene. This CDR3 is CASSFGLAGAEETQYF. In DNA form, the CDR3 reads TGTGCCAGCAGTTTTGGACTAGCGGGGGCGGAGGAGACCCAGTACTTC.

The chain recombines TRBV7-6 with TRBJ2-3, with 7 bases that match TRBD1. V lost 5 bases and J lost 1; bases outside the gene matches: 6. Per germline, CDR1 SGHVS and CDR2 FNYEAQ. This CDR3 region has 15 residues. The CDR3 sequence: CASSRGQPRTDTQYF. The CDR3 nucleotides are TGTGCCAGCAGCCGGGGACAGCCTCGCACAGATACGCAGTATTTT.

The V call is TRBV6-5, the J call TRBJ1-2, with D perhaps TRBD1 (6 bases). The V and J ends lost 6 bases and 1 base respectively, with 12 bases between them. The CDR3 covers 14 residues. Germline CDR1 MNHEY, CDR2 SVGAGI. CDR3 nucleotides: TGTGCCAGCAGCGCTCAGGGGAGTAACTATGGCTACACCTTC. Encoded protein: CASSAQGSNYGYTF.

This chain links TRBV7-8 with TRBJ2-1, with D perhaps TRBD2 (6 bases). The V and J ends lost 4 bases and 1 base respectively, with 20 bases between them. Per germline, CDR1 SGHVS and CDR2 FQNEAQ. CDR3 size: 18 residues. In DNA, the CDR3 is TGTGCCAGCAGCTACAGCCCGGAGGGCTTGGGGTCCTACAATGAGCAGTTCTTC. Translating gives CASSYSPEGLGSYNEQFF.

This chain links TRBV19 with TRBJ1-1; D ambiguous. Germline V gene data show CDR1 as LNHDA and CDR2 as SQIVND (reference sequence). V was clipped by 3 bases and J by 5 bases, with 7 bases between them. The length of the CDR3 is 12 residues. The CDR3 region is CASSMGRTEAFF. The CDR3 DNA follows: TGTGCCAGTAGTATGGGCAGGACTGAAGCTTTCTTT.

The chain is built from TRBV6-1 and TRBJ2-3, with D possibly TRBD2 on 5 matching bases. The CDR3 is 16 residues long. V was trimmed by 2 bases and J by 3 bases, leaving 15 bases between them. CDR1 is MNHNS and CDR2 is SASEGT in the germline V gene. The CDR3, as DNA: TGTGCCAGCAGTGAAATATACGCGGGTAGGACAGATACGCAGTATTTT. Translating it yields CASSEIYAGRTDTQYF.

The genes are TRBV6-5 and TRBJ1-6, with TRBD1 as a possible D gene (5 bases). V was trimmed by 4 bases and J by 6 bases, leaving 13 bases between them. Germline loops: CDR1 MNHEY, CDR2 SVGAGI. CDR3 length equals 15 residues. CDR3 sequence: CASSWNQGGNSPLHF. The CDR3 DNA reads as TGTGCCAGCAGTTGGAATCAGGGAGGTAATTCACCCCTCCACTTT.

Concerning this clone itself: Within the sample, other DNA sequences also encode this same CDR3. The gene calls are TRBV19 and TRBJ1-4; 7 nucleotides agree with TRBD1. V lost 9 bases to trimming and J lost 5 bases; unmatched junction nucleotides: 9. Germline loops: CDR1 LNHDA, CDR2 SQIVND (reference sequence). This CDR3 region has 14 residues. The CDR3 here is CASVQGQTNEKLFF. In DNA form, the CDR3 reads TGTGCCAGCGTACAGGGGCAGACGAATGAAAAACTGTTTTTT.

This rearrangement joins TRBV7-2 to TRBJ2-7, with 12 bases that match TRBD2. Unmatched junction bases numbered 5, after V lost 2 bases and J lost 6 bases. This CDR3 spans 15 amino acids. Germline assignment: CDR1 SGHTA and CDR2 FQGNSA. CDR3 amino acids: CASSLSSGRAPEQYF. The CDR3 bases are TGTGCCAGCAGCTTATCTAGCGGGAGGGCCCCCGAGCAGTACTTC.

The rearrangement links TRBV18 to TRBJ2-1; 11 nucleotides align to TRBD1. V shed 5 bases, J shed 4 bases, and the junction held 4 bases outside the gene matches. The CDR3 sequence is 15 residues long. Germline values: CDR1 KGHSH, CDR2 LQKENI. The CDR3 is CASSWDRGSYNEQFF. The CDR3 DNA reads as TGTGCCAGCTCATGGGACAGGGGGTCGTACAATGAGCAGTTCTTC.

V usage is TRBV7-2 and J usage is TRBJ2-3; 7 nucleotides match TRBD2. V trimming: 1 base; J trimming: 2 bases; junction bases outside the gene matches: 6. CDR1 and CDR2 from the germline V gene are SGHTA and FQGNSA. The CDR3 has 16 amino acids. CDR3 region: CASSLEAGWDTDTQYF. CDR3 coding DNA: TGTGCCAGCAGCTTAGAAGCGGGGTGGGACACAGATACGCAGTATTTT. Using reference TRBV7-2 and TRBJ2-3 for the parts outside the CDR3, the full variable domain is GAGVSQSPSNKVTEKGKDVELRCDPISGHTALYWYRQSLGQGLEFLIYFQGNSAPDKSGLPSDRFSAERTGGSVSTLTIQRTQQEDSAVYLCASSLEAGWDTDTQYFGPGTRLTVL.

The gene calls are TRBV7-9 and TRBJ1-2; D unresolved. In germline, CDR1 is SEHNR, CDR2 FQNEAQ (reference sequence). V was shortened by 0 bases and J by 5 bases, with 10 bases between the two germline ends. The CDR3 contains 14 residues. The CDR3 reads CASSLAAGGYGYTF. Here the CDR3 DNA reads TGTGCCAGCAGCTTAGCAGCGGGCGGATATGGCTACACCTTC.

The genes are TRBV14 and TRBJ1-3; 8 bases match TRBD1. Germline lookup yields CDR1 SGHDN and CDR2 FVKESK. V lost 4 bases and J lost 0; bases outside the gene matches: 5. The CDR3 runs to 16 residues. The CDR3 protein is CASSRQGPSSGNTIYF. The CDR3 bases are TGTGCCAGCAGCCGACAGGGGCCGAGCTCTGGAAACACCATATATTTT.